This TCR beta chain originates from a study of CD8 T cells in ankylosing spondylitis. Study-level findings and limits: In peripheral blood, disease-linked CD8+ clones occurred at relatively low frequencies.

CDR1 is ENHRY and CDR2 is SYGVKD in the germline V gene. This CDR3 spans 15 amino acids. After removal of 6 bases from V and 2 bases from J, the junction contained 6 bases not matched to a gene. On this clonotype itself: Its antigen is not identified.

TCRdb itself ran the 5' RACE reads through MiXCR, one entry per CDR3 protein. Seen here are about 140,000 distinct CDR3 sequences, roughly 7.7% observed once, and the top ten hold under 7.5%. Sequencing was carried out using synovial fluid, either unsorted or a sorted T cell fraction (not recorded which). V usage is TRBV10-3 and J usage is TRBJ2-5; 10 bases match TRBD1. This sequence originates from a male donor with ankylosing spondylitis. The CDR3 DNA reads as TGTGCCATCAGAACCGGGACAGGGGTGCAAGAGACCCAGTACTTC. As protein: CAIRTGTGVQETQYF.